These 31 T cell receptor beta chains originate from one sample sequenced in a study of blood T cell repertoires in COVID-19. Sequenced by immunoSEQ multiplex PCR; TCRdb stores in-frame clones only, minus some. Among about 180,000 clones, 80% to 90% were seen once, and the ten largest hold 9.5% to 12%. Input material: peripheral blood. These receptors all stem from a human donor with active or convalescent COVID-19. The donor label of this sample is uncertain.

The chain recombines TRBV2 with TRBJ1-5; 8 nucleotides align to TRBD1. V dropped 2 bases and J dropped 1; count of bases not matched to a gene: 4. In germline, CDR1 is SNHLY, CDR2 FYNNEI. This CDR3 has 16 residues. CDR3 amino acids: CASSETTGVSNQPQHF. The CDR3 coding sequence is TGTGCCAGCAGTGAAACGACAGGGGTAAGCAATCAGCCCCAGCATTTT.

The rearrangement joins TRBV7-8 to TRBJ2-7; 8 positions agree with TRBD2. Losses at the gene ends were 1 base for V and 12 bases for J; bases not matched to a gene: 8. There are 13 residues in the CDR3. Germline CDR1 reads SGHVS; CDR2 reads FQNEAQ. CDR3 protein: CASSLDLREVPYF. CDR3 DNA sequence: TGTGCCAGCAGCTTAGATTTGCGGGAGGTACCGTACTTC.

The V call is TRBV19, the J call TRBJ1-1; 10 positions agree with TRBD1. J was trimmed by 6 bases and V by 5 bases; bases with no gene match: 12. There are 16 residues in the CDR3. Germline values: CDR1 LNHDA, CDR2 SQIVND (reference sequence). Written as DNA, the CDR3 is TGTGCCAGTAGTTGGGGGACAGGGGTGGCTTACGCTGAAGCTTTCTTT. This sequence encodes CASSWGTGVAYAEAFF. Based on the CDR3 plus reference TRBV19 and TRBJ1-1, the full variable domain is DGGITQSPKYLFRKEGQNVTLSCEQNLNHDAMYWYRQDPGQGLRLIYYSQIVNDFQKGDIAEGYSVSREKKESFPLTVTSAQKNPTAFYLCASSWGTGVAYAEAFFGQGTRLTVV.

This clone has only a few counts. The rearrangement joins TRBV27 to TRBJ2-1; 10 bases agree with TRBD2. This CDR3 has 15 amino acids. J was trimmed by 8 bases and V by 7 bases; bases with no gene match: 11. The V gene's germline CDR1 is MNHEY and CDR2 SMNVEV (reference sequence). This CDR3 reads CASIPLSGGAYEQFF. The CDR3 DNA reads TGTGCCAGCATCCCCCTAAGCGGGGGGGCCTATGAGCAGTTCTTC.

This clone was seen just once. The chain carries TRBV11-2 and TRBJ1-5, with D unclear. Trimming left V 3 bases short and J 8 bases short, with 14 bases between. Germline V lookup: CDR1 SGHAT, CDR2 FQNNGV. The CDR3 totals 14 residues. CDR3 region: CASSFAPGPEPQHF. The CDR3 DNA reads as TGTGCCAGCAGCTTTGCCCCTGGGCCGGAGCCCCAGCATTTT.

The chain is built from TRBV29-1 and TRBJ2-7, with 7 nucleotides matching TRBD2. The CDR3 consists of 11 residues. Per germline, CDR1 SQVTM and CDR2 ANQGSEA. The V segment lost 6 bases and the J segment 3 bases; nucleotides outside the gene matches: 2. In DNA, the CDR3 is TGCAGCGTGGGGGGGGGCTACGAGCAGTACTTC. Translation: CSVGGGYEQYF.

The V and J genes are TRBV28 and TRBJ2-1, with 9 bases lining up with TRBD2. Germline CDR1 is MDHEN and CDR2 is SYDVKM. The CDR3 extends over 15 amino acids. The J segment lost 2 bases and the V segment lost 6 bases, leaving 5 bases of the junction unmatched. The CDR3 nucleotides read TGTGCCAGCAGCCTCCGCGGGGGGGCCTACAATGAGCAGTTCTTC. Residues: CASSLRGGAYNEQFF.

Concerning this clone: Other DNA sequences within the sample encode an identical CDR3. The chain joins TRBV19 to TRBJ2-3; D possibly corresponds to TRBD2 (6 bases). CDR1 and CDR2 from the germline V gene are LNHDA and SQIVND (reference sequence). The length of the CDR3 is 14 residues. Trimming took off 4 bases at V and 3 bases at J, with 11 bases between the two ends. The CDR3 region has the DNA TGTGCCAGTAGTACTAGAGCGGGTACAGATACGCAGTATTTT. Amino acids: CASSTRAGTDTQYF.

The rearrangement links TRBV2 to TRBJ1-2, with D maybe TRBD1 (6 bases). Trimming stripped 6 bases from V and 0 bases from J, with 14 bases between. Germline CDR1 reads SNHLY; CDR2 reads FYNNEI. This CDR3 region has 15 residues. The CDR3 DNA sequence: TGTGCCAGCAGCCCCGCCGGGACAACTAACTATGGCTACACCTTC. It encodes CASSPAGTTNYGYTF. Full variable domain (missing parts from reference TRBV2 and TRBJ1-2): EPEVTQTPSHQVTQMGQEVILRCVPISNHLYFYWYRQILGQKVEFLVSFYNNEISEKSEIFDDQFSVERPDGSNFTLKIRSTKLEDSAMYFCASSPAGTTNYGYTFGSGTRLTVV.

The chain recombines TRBV2 with TRBJ2-3, with D possibly being TRBD1 (5 bases). V was trimmed by 10 bases and J by 7 bases, leaving 21 bases between them. CDR1 SNHLY and CDR2 FYNNEI come from the germline V gene. The CDR3 is 14 amino acids. CDR3 amino acids: CANAETDSPNTQYF. The DNA for the CDR3 is TGTGCCAACGCGGAGACAGACTCGCCAAATACGCAGTATTTT.

This rearrangement joins TRBV28 to TRBJ2-5; 7 positions match TRBD1. The length of the CDR3 is 14 residues. The V and J ends lost 6 bases and 5 bases, in that order; junction bases with no gene match: 9. Germline assignment: CDR1 MDHEN and CDR2 SYDVKM. CDR3: CASRLQGPGETQYF. CDR3 nucleotide sequence: TGTGCCAGCAGACTACAGGGGCCGGGGGAGACCCAGTACTTC.

The CDR3 spells CASSLEGLFYNEQFF. The CDR3 region has the DNA TGTGCCAGCAGCTTAGAGGGACTCTTCTACAATGAGCAGTTCTTC. V is TRBV11-2 and J is TRBJ2-1, with a possible D match to TRBD2 (6 bases). V lost 0 bases, J lost 3 bases, and 9 bases lay in between. The CDR3 length is 15 residues. CDR1 is SGHAT and CDR2 is FQNNGV in the germline V gene.

Of note for this clone: This sample also contains other DNA sequences that code for the same CDR3. The rearrangement uses TRBV9 and TRBJ2-3; D remains unclear. Germline values: CDR1 SGDLS, CDR2 YYNGEE. This CDR3 region has 14 residues. V shed 0 bases and J shed 0 bases, with 5 bases lying between them. This CDR3 reads CASSVDGSTDTQYF. CDR3 sequence (DNA): TGTGCCAGCAGCGTAGACGGTAGCACAGATACGCAGTATTTT.

Details on this clone: The same CDR3 also results from other DNA sequences found in this sample. This sequence joins TRBV5-1 and TRBJ1-1, with D possibly matching TRBD1 (5 bases). CDR1 and CDR2 from the germline V gene are SGHRS and YFSETQ. The CDR3 has 14 amino acids. The germline V and J ends were trimmed by 0 bases and 4 bases, with 10 bases remaining between them. This chain's CDR3 is CASSLAGVGTEAFF. The CDR3 DNA reads as TGCGCCAGCAGCTTGGCGGGGGTGGGCACTGAAGCTTTCTTT.

This clone has a single count. This sequence joins TRBV7-2 and TRBJ2-3; 7 bases are shared with TRBD2. The V gene end was trimmed by 0 bases and the J gene end by 2 bases; junction bases not matched to a gene: 11. The CDR3 length is 18 residues. CDR1 SGHTA and CDR2 FQGNSA come from the germline V gene. In nucleotides, the CDR3 is TGTGCCAGCAGCTTAGCGCTAGTGGGAGGGGCGTCCACAGATACGCAGTATTTT. As protein: CASSLALVGGASTDTQYF.

The J gene is TRBJ2-7, the V gene TRBV27, with D possibly TRBD1 on 6 matching bases. V was pared by 5 bases and J by 7 bases, with 15 bases between. Germline values: CDR1 MNHEY, CDR2 SMNVEV (reference sequence). CDR3 size: 13 residues. The CDR3 DNA reads as TGTGCCAGCAGTCTGACAGGAAGCGGTGAGCAGTACTTC. Protein: CASSLTGSGEQYF.

This chain connects TRBV5-6 to TRBJ2-7; possibly TRBD2 for D (5 bases). Germline values: CDR1 SGHDT, CDR2 YYEEEE. The CDR3 covers 12 residues. V lost 4 bases and J lost 4, with 9 bases in between. CDR3 sequence reads: CASSKRAYEQYF. The CDR3 bases are TGTGCCAGCAGCAAGAGGGCTTACGAGCAGTACTTC.

The CDR3 DNA follows: TGTGCCAGCTCACGGGGCGGGACAGGGTCCGGGGAGCTGTTTTTT. Translating it yields CASSRGGTGSGELFF. This rearrangement joins TRBV11-1 to TRBJ2-2, with 9 nucleotides matching TRBD1. Germline V gives CDR1 SGHAT, CDR2 FQDESV (reference sequence). Germline trimming cut 8 bases from V and 6 bases from J; bases unmatched to any gene: 10. CDR3 length equals 15 residues.

This clone was seen just once. The chain has TRBV28 and TRBJ1-1; possibly TRBD1 for D (5 bases). The germline V and J ends were trimmed by 11 bases and 1 base, with 11 bases remaining between them. The V gene's germline CDR1 is MDHEN and CDR2 SYDVKM. This CDR3 is 12 amino acids long. The CDR3 loop is CAQGTENTEAFF. CDR3 in DNA: TGTGCCCAGGGAACAGAGAACACTGAAGCTTTCTTT.

The gene calls are TRBV19 and TRBJ1-6, with TRBD1 matching 9 bases. Trimming cost V 6 bases and J 10 bases; bases outside gene matches: 7. The germline gives CDR1 LNHDA, CDR2 SQIVND (reference sequence). The CDR3 is 14 residues long. As DNA, the CDR3 is TGTGCCAGTAGGGGGACAGGGCTGGGATCACCCCTCCACTTT. Translation gives CASRGTGLGSPLHF.

V and J are TRBV7-9 and TRBJ1-2; TRBD1 agrees at 8 bases. The CDR3 spans 17 residues. V lost 5 bases and J lost 3; bases outside the gene matches: 14. Germline V gene lookup returns CDR1 SEHNR and CDR2 FQNEAQ (reference sequence). The CDR3 DNA reads as TGTGCCAGCAGCATACCGGGACAGGTATCCATGGACTATGGCTACACCTTC. Translating gives CASSIPGQVSMDYGYTF.

The chain combines TRBV7-3 with TRBJ2-3, with D possibly TRBD2 on 5 matching bases. This CDR3 has 16 residues. V was shortened by 5 bases and J by 0 bases, with 15 bases between the two germline ends. CDR1 and CDR2 from the germline V gene are SGHTA and FQGTGA. The CDR3 DNA follows: TGTGCCAGCAGCCCCAAGGCCGGGATTAGCACAGATACGCAGTATTTT. Protein sequence: CASSPKAGISTDTQYF.

The sample holds a few counts of this clone. J is TRBJ1-4 and V is TRBV18; 9 bases are shared with TRBD1. V was clipped by 6 bases and J by 7 bases; unmatched bases: 6. Germline values: CDR1 KGHSH, CDR2 LQKENI. This CDR3 has 14 amino acids. CDR3 sequence: CASSRGQGGEKLFF. Written as DNA, the CDR3 is TGTGCCAGCTCGCGGGGACAGGGAGGTGAAAAACTGTTTTTT.

The CDR3 region has the DNA TGTGCCAGCAGCTGGGACACTAGGCCTGGAAACACCATATATTTT. Amino acids: CASSWDTRPGNTIYF. The chain uses TRBV5-8 and TRBJ1-3, with a tentative D call TRBD1 (6 bases). Germline values: CDR1 SGHTS, CDR2 YDEGEE. The CDR3 is 15 residues long. V was cut by 3 bases and J by 2 bases, with 12 bases left in between.

The chain uses TRBV3-1 (or the pseudogene TRBV3-2) and TRBJ1-3, with a weak D call TRBD1 (5 bases). The V gene's germline CDR1 is LGHDT and CDR2 YNNKEL (reference sequence). The ends were cut back, 3 bases at V and 7 bases at J, with 10 bases in the middle. The CDR3 has 13 amino acids. The CDR3 region has the DNA TGTGCCAGCAGCCATAGCTACAGGAACACCATATATTTT. As protein: CASSHSYRNTIYF.

The J gene is TRBJ2-7, the V gene TRBV19; 7 bases line up with TRBD1. Trimming took 3 bases from V and 0 from J; bases not matched to a gene: 2. There are 14 residues in the CDR3. Germline assignment: CDR1 LNHDA and CDR2 SQIVND (reference sequence). The CDR3: CASSMTGSSYEQYF. DNA of the CDR3: TGTGCCAGTAGTATGACAGGGAGCTCCTACGAGCAGTACTTC. Combining the CDR3 with reference TRBV19 and TRBJ2-7 gives the whole variable domain DGGITQSPKYLFRKEGQNVTLSCEQNLNHDAMYWYRQDPGQGLRLIYYSQIVNDFQKGDIAEGYSVSREKKESFPLTVTSAQKNPTAFYLCASSMTGSSYEQYFGPGTRLTVT.

The gene calls are TRBV12-3 or TRBV12-4 and TRBJ2-7; D remains ambiguous. The CDR3 has 12 amino acids. With 5 bases removed from V and 5 bases from J, the gap between germline ends came to 10 bases. The CDR3: CASSPLRDEQYF. CDR3 nucleotides: TGTGCCAGCAGTCCTTTAAGAGACGAGCAGTACTTC.

The chain carries TRBV4-3 and TRBJ1-2; D may be TRBD1 (6 bases). V lost 0 bases to trimming and J lost 3 bases, with 14 bases between them. The CDR3 is made up of 16 amino acids. Looked up from germline, CDR1 is LGHNA and CDR2 is YSLEER. CDR3 protein: CASSQDVASGDYGYTF. In DNA form, the CDR3 reads TGCGCCAGCAGCCAAGATGTGGCTTCAGGGGACTATGGCTACACCTTC.

The genes are TRBV5-6 and TRBJ1-1; 9 nucleotides agree with TRBD1. The germline gives CDR1 SGHDT, CDR2 YYEEEE. The length of the CDR3 is 15 residues. V was clipped by 2 bases and J by 0 bases; unmatched bases: 2. The CDR3 DNA reads TGTGCCAGCAGCTTAGACAGGGGGTTGAACACTGAAGCTTTCTTT. Translation gives CASSLDRGLNTEAFF.

The chain couples TRBV19 to TRBJ1-2; D not certain. V was cut by 3 bases and J by 4 bases, with 12 bases left in between. CDR3 length: 14 amino acids. Germline CDR1 and CDR2: LNHDA and SQIVND (reference sequence). Written as DNA, the CDR3 is TGTGCCAGTAGTATTGGTACAGCTTCCTATGGCTACACCTTC. It yields the protein CASSIGTASYGYTF.

The chain is built from TRBV5-1 and TRBJ2-5; weak D call: TRBD1 (6 bases). This CDR3 contains 11 residues. Germline V lookup: CDR1 SGHRS, CDR2 YFSETQ. V lost 6 bases and J 3 bases, leaving 6 bases between the germline ends. The CDR3 DNA reads TGCGCCAGCAACAGGGAAGAGACCCAGTACTTC. This gives the protein CASNREETQYF. Variable domain in full (rest from reference TRBV5-1 and TRBJ2-5): KAGVTQTPRYLIKTRGQQVTLSCSPISGHRSVSWYQQTPGQGLQFLFEYFSETQRNKGNFPGRFSGRQFSNSRSEMNVSTLELGDSALYLCASNREETQYFGPGTRLLVL.